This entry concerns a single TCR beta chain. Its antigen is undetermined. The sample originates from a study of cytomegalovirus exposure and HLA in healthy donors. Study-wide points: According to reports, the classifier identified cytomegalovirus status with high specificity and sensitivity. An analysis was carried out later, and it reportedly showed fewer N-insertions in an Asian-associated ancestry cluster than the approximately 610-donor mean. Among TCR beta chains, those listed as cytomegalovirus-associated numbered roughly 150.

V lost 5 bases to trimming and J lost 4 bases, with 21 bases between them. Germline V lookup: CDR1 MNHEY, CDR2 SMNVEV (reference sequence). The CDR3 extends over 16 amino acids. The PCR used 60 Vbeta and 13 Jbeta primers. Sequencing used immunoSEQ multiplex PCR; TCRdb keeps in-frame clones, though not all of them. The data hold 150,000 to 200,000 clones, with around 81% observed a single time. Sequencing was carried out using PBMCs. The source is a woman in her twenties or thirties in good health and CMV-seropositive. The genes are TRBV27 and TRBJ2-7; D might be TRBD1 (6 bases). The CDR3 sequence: CASSHQPGHLTYEQYF. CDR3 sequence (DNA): TGTGCCAGCAGTCATCAACCGGGACATCTCACTTACGAGCAGTACTTC.